This entry concerns a single T cell receptor (beta chain). The data were obtained in a study of technical replicates of blood from a handful of donors. Germline V gene lookup returns CDR1 SNHLY and CDR2 FYNNEI. The length of the CDR3 is 16 residues. V lost 6 bases and J lost 4; bases outside the gene matches: 12. Here immunoSEQ multiplex PCR was the method, and the copy in TCRdb shows in-frame clones only, minus some. The top ten hold 0.26% of the sample, which has around 83,000 clones, approximately 95% seen once. The clonotype was recovered from a human donor in good health. Source material: T cells isolated from PBMCs. The chain is built from TRBV2 and TRBJ1-1, with 9 bases lining up with TRBD1. The chain's CDR3 is CASRTIQGAVATEAFF. The CDR3 nucleotides are TGTGCCAGCAGGACTATACAGGGGGCCGTAGCCACTGAAGCTTTCTTT.